This T cell receptor (beta chain) was sequenced during a study of graft-versus-host responses after intestinal transplantation. Sequenced by immunoSEQ multiplex PCR; TCRdb stores in-frame clones only, minus some. The sample lists about 96,000 clones, approximately 90% occurring once. Germline CDR1 is LNHDA and CDR2 is SQIVND (reference sequence). Trimming stripped 7 bases from V and 0 bases from J, with 22 bases between. The CDR3 contains 18 residues. Concerning this clone itself: Its antigen is currently unknown.

General study points: Allografts of one patient group, those with graft-donor T cell macrochimerism, had high graft-versus-host to host-versus-graft clonal ratios. There were GvH clones found in recipient marrow, and some of them appeared first in ileum or blood.

The chain couples TRBV19 to TRBJ1-5; tentatively, D is TRBD1 (5 bases). Specimen: unstimulated CD4+ T cells sorted from spleen or lymph node cells, collected before intestinal transplant. This TCR was recovered from a human donor who received an intestinal transplant. The CDR3 sequence: CASTQGIKPQYSNQPQHF. CDR3 sequence (DNA): TGTGCCAGTACTCAGGGCATTAAGCCCCAATATAGCAATCAGCCCCAGCATTTT.